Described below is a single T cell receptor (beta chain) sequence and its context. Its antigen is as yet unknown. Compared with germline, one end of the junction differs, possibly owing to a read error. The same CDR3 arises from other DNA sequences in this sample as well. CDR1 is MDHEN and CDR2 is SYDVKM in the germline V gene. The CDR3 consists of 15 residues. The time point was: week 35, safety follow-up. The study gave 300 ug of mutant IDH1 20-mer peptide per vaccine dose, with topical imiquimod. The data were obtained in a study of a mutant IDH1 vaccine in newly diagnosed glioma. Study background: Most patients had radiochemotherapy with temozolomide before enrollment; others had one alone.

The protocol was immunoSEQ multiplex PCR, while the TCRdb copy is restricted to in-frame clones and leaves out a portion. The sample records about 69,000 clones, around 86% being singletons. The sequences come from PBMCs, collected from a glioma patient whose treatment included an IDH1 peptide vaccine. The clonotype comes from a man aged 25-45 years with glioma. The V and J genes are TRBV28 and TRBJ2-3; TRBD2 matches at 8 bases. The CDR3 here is CASSLRGGFTDTQYF. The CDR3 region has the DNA TGTGCTAGCAGTTTACGCGGGGGGTTCACAGATACGCAGTATTTT. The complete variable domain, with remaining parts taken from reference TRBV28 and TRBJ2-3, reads DVKVTQSSRYLVKRTGEKVFLECVQDMDHENMFWYRQDPGLGLRLIYFSYDVKMKEKGDIPEGYSVSREKKERFSLILESASTNQTSMYLCASSLRGGFTDTQYFGPGTRLTVL.